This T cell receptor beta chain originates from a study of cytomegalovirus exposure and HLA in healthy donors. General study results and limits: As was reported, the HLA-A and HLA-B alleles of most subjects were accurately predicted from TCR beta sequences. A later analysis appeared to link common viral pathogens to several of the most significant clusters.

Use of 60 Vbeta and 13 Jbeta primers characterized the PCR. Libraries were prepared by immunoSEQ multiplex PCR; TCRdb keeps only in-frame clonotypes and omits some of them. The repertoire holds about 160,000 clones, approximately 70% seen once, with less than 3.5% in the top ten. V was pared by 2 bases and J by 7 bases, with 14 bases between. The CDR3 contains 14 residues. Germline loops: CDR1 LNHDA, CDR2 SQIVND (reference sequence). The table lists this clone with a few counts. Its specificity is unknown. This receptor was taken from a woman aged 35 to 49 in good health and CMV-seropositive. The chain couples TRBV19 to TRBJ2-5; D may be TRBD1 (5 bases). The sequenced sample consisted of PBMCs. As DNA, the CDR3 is TGTGCCAGTAGTATAACAGGCGGAATGGGGACCCAGTACTTC. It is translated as CASSITGGMGTQYF.